This TCR beta chain was captured by sequencing in a study of blood T cell repertoires in COVID-19. Across the study: T cells, B-cell-depleted T cells, or PBMCs supplied cDNA or gDNA.

Under the authors' procedure: Nucleated cell counts were estimated from reference gene primer amplification. Sequencing was performed with immunoSEQ multiplex PCR; in TCRdb, only in-frame clones are kept and a portion is missing. V and J calls and clone size are copied from that table; D and trimming were computed from the DNA. The sample lists around 140,000 clones; 80% to 85% were seen once. The V gene's germline CDR1 is MNHNS and CDR2 SASEGT. V shed 3 bases, J shed 7 bases, and the junction held 15 bases outside the gene matches. The CDR3 has 16 residues. The chain combines TRBV6-1 with TRBJ2-7, with 7 positions matching TRBD1. This receptor was identified in a human donor in a cohort sampled during active COVID-19. The sample comprised peripheral blood. CDR3: CASSERQGSVSWEQYF. The CDR3 DNA sequence: TGTGCCAGCAGTGAGAGACAGGGATCGGTTTCCTGGGAGCAGTACTTC.